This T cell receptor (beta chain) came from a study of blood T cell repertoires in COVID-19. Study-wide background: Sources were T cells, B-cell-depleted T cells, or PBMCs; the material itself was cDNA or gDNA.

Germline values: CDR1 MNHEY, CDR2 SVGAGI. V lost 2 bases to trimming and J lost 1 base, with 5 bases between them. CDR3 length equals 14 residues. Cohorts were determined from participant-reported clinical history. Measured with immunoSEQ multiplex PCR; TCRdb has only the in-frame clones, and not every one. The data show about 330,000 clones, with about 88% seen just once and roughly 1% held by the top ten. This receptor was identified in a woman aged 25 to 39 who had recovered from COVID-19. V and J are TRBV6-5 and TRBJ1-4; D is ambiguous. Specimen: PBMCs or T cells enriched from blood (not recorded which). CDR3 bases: TGTGCCAGCAGTTACATCGGAACTAATGAAAAACTGTTTTTT. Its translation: CASSYIGTNEKLFF.